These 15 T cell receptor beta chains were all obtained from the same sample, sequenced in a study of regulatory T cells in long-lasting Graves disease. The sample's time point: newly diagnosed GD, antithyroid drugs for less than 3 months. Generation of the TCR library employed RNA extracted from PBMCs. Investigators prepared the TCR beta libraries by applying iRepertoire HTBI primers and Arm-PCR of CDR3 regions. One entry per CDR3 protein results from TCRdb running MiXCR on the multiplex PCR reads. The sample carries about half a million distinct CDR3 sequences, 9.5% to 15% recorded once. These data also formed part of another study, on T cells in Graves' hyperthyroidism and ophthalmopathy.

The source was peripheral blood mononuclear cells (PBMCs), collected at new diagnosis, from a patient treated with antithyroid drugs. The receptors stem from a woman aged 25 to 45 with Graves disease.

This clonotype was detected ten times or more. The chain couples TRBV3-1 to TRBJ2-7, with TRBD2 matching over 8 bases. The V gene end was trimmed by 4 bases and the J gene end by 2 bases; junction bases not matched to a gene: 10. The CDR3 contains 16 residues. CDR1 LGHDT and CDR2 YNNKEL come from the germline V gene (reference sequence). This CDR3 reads CASSRTTSADPYEQYF. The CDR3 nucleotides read TGTGCCAGCAGCCGGACGACTAGCGCAGACCCCTACGAGCAGTACTTC.

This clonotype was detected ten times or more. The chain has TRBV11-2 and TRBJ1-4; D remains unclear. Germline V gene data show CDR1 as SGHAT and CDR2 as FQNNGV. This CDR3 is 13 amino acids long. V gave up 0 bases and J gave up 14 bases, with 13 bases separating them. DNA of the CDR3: TGTGCCAGCAGCTTAGACCCGAGCATGGGTCTGTTTTTT. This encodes CASSLDPSMGLFF.

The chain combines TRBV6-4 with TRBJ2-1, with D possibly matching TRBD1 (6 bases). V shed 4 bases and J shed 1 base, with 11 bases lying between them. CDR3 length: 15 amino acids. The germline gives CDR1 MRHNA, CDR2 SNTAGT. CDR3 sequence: CASSGTGKSYNEQFF. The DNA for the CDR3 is TGTGCCAGCAGTGGCACAGGGAAATCCTACAATGAGCAGTTCTTC.

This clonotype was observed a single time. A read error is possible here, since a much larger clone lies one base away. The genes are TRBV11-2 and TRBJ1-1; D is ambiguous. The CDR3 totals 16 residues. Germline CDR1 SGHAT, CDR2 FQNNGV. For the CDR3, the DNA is TGTGTCAGCAGTCAATGGTTGATGCCCGCTCCGGGGGAAGCTTTCTTT. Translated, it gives CVSSQWLMPAPGEAFF.

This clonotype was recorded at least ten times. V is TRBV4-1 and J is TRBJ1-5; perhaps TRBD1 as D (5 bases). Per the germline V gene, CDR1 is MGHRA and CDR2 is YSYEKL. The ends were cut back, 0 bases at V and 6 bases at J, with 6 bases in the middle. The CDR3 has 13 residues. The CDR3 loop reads CASSQEGVQPQHF. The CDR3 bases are TGCGCCAGCAGCCAAGAGGGGGTTCAGCCCCAGCATTTT.

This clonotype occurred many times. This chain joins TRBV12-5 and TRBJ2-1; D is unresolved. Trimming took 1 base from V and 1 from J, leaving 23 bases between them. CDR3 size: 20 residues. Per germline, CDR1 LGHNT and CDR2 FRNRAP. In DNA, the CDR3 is TGTGCTAGTGGTTTGGAGATTTTAAAAAGAGACCCTCAATCCTACAATGAGCAGTTCTTC. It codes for CASGLEILKRDPQSYNEQFF.

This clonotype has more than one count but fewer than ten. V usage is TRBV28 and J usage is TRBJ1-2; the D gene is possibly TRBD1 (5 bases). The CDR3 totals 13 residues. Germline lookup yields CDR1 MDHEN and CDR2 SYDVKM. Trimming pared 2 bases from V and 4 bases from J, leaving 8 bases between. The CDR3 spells CASSLRDVYGYTF. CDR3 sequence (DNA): TGTGCCAGCAGTTTAAGGGACGTCTATGGCTACACCTTC.

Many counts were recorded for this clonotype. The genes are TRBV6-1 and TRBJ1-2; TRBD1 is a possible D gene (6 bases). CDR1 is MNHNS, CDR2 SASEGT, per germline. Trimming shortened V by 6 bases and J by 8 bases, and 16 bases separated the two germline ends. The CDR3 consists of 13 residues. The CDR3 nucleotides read TGTGCCAGCAGAACAAACAGGGTAGACGGCTACACCTTC. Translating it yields CASRTNRVDGYTF.

The CDR3 DNA follows: TGCAGCGTTGTAGGGGGCGAGGGCAATCAGCCCCAGCATTTT. Its protein is CSVVGGEGNQPQHF. This rearrangement joins TRBV29-1 to TRBJ1-5; 7 bases line up with TRBD1. Trimming removed 4 bases from V and 2 bases from J; junction bases left unmatched: 5. Germline values: CDR1 SQVTM, CDR2 ANQGSEA. The CDR3 is 14 amino acids.

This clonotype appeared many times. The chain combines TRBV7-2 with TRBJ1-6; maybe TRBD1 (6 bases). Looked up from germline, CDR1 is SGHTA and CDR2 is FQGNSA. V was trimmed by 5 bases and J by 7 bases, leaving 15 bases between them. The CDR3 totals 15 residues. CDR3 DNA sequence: TGTGCCAGCAGCCAAGGACAGCATCCAAATTCACCCCTCCACTTT. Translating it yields CASSQGQHPNSPLHF.

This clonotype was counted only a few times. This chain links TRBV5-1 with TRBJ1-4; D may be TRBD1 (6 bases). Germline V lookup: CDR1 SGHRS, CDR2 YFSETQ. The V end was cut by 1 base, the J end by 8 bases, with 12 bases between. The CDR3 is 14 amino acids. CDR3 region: CASSLRAGEEKLFF. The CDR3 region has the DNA TGCGCCAGCAGCTTGCGGGCAGGGGAAGAAAAACTGTTTTTT.

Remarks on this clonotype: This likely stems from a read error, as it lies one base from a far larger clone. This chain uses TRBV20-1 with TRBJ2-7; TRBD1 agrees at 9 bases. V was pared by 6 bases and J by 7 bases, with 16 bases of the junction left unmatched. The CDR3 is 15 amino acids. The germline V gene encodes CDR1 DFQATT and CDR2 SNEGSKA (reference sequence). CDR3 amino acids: CSARDRDNSYNEQYF. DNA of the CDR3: TGCAGTGCCCGGGACAGGGACAACTCCTACAATGAGCAGTACTTC.

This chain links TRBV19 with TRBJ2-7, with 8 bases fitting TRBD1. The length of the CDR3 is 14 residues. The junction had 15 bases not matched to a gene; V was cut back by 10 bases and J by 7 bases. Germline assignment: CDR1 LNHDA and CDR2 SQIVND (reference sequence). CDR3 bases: TGTGCCACCAACCGGGGGACAGGCGTACGAGAGCAGTACTTC. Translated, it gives CATNRGTGVREQYF.

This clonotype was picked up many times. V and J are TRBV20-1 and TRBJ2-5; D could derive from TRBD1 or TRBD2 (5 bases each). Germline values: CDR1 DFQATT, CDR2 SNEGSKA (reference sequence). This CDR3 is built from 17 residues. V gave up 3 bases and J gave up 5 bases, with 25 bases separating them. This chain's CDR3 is CSASRWGSASGSETQYF. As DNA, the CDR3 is TGCAGTGCTAGTCGTTGGGGGTCGGCTAGTGGGTCGGAGACCCAGTACTTC.

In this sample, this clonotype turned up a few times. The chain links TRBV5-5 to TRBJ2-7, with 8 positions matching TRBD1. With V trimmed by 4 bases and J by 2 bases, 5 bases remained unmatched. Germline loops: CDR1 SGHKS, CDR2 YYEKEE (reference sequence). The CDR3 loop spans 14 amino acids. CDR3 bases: TGTGCCAGCAGCACGACAGGGGCAGCCTACGAGCAGTACTTC. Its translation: CASSTTGAAYEQYF. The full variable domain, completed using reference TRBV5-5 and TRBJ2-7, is DAGVTQSPTHLIKTRGQQVTLRCSPISGHKSVSWYQQVLGQGPQFIFQYYEKEERGRGNFPDRFSARQFPNYSSELNVNALLLGDSALYLCASSTTGAAYEQYFGPGTRLTVT.